This T cell receptor beta chain emerged from a study of T cells in Graves' hyperthyroidism and ophthalmopathy. Newly diagnosed hyperthyroidism patients aged 18 to 65 years had disease lasting under 2 months. It was at first hyperthyroidism diagnosis, before any ophthalmopathy symptoms, that the blood sample was taken. The CDR3 has 18 amino acids. The germline CDR1 and CDR2 sequences are LNHDA and SQIVND (reference sequence). Deletions cut 0 bases from V and 4 bases from J, with 19 bases between. The investigators amplified TCR beta CDR3 regions from RNA transcripts. Researchers ran a first-round RT-PCR on the TCR CDR3 using the HTBI primer set. TCRdb fed the multiplex PCR reads into MiXCR, producing one record per CDR3 protein. Among about 720,000 distinct CDR3 sequences listed, around 20% were seen once. This clonotype was seen more than once but under ten times. Its antigen is unidentified. Study-level points and caveats: Most thyroid clonotypes expanded above 0.001 were also detected in blood. Separating ophthalmopathy from stable hyperthyroidism was achieved by a 13 V-J model.

The chain is built from TRBV19 and TRBJ2-1; D is unresolved. The sequencing sample was made of blood. This TCR was sampled from a woman between 45 and 65 years old with Graves' hyperthyroidism that later progressed to Graves' ophthalmopathy. This CDR3 is CASSIDPPQHQLYNEQFF. The DNA of the CDR3 is TGTGCCAGTAGTATAGACCCCCCCCAGCACCAACTTTACAATGAGCAGTTCTTC.